This passage covers 29 T cell receptor beta chains from one sample sequenced in a study of blood T cell repertoires in COVID-19. Only in-frame clones appear in the TCRdb table, and some are missing; sequencing was by immunoSEQ multiplex PCR. Of about 64,000 clones detected, 88% appear once; the ten largest clones hold around 10%. Source material: PBMCs or T cells enriched from blood (not recorded which). The receptors here all came from a woman aged 40 to 49 who had recovered from COVID-19.

This chain uses TRBV2 with TRBJ1-2; D call uncertain. Trimming removed 6 bases at V and 5 bases at J, with 13 bases between. Germline V gene lookup returns CDR1 SNHLY and CDR2 FYNNEI. This CDR3 comprises 13 residues. DNA of the CDR3: TGTGCCAGCAGAGAGGGCCGCGATTATGGCTACACCTTC. Protein: CASREGRDYGYTF.

The rearrangement links TRBV3-1 (or the pseudogene TRBV3-2) to TRBJ2-7, with a weak D call TRBD2 (6 bases). V gave up 0 bases and J gave up 0 bases, with 9 bases separating them. CDR1 and CDR2 (germline): LGHDT, YNNKEL (reference sequence). This CDR3 contains 15 residues. The CDR3 loop is CASSQDLGGSYEQYF. In nucleotides, the CDR3 is TGTGCCAGCAGCCAAGATCTCGGGGGCTCCTACGAGCAGTACTTC.

The chain employs TRBV6-5 and TRBJ2-1, with TRBD2 matching over 9 bases. The CDR3 is made up of 14 amino acids. Germline trimming cut 6 bases from V and 6 bases from J; bases unmatched to any gene: 6. Germline V gene lookup returns CDR1 MNHEY and CDR2 SVGAGI. The CDR3 region is CASRPGLAGNEQFF. DNA for the CDR3: TGTGCCAGCAGACCGGGACTAGCAGGCAATGAGCAGTTCTTC.

The rearrangement uses TRBV5-8 and TRBJ2-1; 10 bases map to TRBD2. The V and J ends lost 0 bases and 2 bases, in that order; junction bases with no gene match: 5. The CDR3 has 17 amino acids. Germline V gives CDR1 SGHTS, CDR2 YDEGEE. In DNA, the CDR3 is TGTGCCAGCAGCTTGGCGACTCTAGCGGGGGCCTACAATGAGCAGTTCTTC. Protein product: CASSLATLAGAYNEQFF.

The chain joins TRBV6-5 to TRBJ2-7; 7 bases are shared with TRBD1. Germline values: CDR1 MNHEY, CDR2 SVGAGI. This CDR3 is 12 amino acids long. Trimming removed 6 bases from V and 2 bases from J; junction bases left unmatched: 1. CDR3 sequence: CASRQGAYEQYF. CDR3 DNA: TGTGCCAGCAGGCAGGGGGCCTACGAGCAGTACTTC.

This rearrangement joins TRBV4-1 to TRBJ1-1; TRBD1 matches at 8 bases. V was pared by 1 base and J by 5 bases, with 6 bases of the junction left unmatched. The germline gives CDR1 MGHRA, CDR2 YSYEKL. This CDR3 is built from 15 residues. CDR3 loop: CASSQVGQGGTEAFF. The CDR3 coding sequence is TGCGCCAGCAGCCAAGTCGGACAGGGAGGGACTGAAGCTTTCTTT.

In this sample, this clone turned up a few times. The gene calls are TRBV24-1 and TRBJ1-6, with TRBD1 matching over 9 bases. The germline CDR1 and CDR2 sequences are KGHDR and SFDVKD. The junction had 1 base not matched to a gene; V was cut back by 9 bases and J by 5 bases. This CDR3 region has 13 residues. CDR3 coding DNA: TGTGCCACCCGGACAGGGGATAATTCACCCCTCCACTTT. Translating gives CATRTGDNSPLHF.

CDR3 in amino acids: CASSPRAGTGVSGANVLTF. The CDR3 nucleotides read TGTGCCAGCAGCCCACGGGCTGGGACAGGGGTTTCTGGGGCCAACGTCCTGACTTTC. This rearrangement joins TRBV9 to TRBJ2-6, with TRBD1 matching 10 bases. Looked up from germline, CDR1 is SGDLS and CDR2 is YYNGEE. Unmatched junction bases numbered 11, after V lost 4 bases and J lost 1 base. The length of the CDR3 is 19 residues. Using reference TRBV9 and TRBJ2-6 for the parts outside the CDR3, the full variable domain is DSGVTQTPKHLITATGQRVTLRCSPRSGDLSVYWYQQSLDQGLQFLIQYYNGEERAKGNILERFSAQQFPDLHSELNLSSLELGDSALYFCASSPRAGTGVSGANVLTFGAGSRLTVL.

The chain joins TRBV7-2 to TRBJ1-5; 7 bases match TRBD1. V was pared by 5 bases and J by 4 bases, with 8 bases of the junction left unmatched. The CDR3 has 15 residues. In germline, CDR1 is SGHTA, CDR2 FQGNSA. As DNA, the CDR3 is TGTGCCAGCAGCCAACAGGGGTTCGGTAATCAGCCCCAGCATTTT. Its translation is CASSQQGFGNQPQHF.

V usage is TRBV2 and J usage is TRBJ2-3, with 13 bases lining up with TRBD2. CDR3 length equals 15 residues. Germline V CDR1 and CDR2: SNHLY, FYNNEI. V trimming: 8 bases; J trimming: 6 bases; junction bases outside the gene matches: 8. Here the CDR3 DNA reads TGTGCCAGCTTCCAACTAGCGGGGGGGCCGGATACGCAGTATTTT. The encoded protein is CASFQLAGGPDTQYF.

The J gene is TRBJ2-7, the V gene TRBV5-6; D possibly corresponds to TRBD1 (6 bases). This CDR3 has 17 amino acids. The germline V gene encodes CDR1 SGHDT and CDR2 YYEEEE. V lost 0 bases and J 0 bases, leaving 16 bases between the germline ends. This CDR3 reads CASSLAVGQGLSYEQYF. CDR3 bases: TGTGCCAGCAGCTTGGCTGTCGGTCAGGGGCTCTCCTACGAGCAGTACTTC.

The chain recombines TRBV27 with TRBJ1-1; TRBD1 matches 7 bases. The V segment lost 2 bases and the J segment 3 bases; nucleotides outside the gene matches: 3. The CDR3 is made up of 14 amino acids. CDR1 and CDR2 (germline): MNHEY, SMNVEV (reference sequence). CDR3 protein: CASSLQGGHTEAFF. In DNA, the CDR3 is TGTGCCAGCAGTTTACAGGGGGGTCACACTGAAGCTTTCTTT.

The rearrangement joins TRBV9 to TRBJ2-6; no firm D call. The CDR3 covers 16 residues. Germline CDR1 reads SGDLS; CDR2 reads YYNGEE. Trimming took 0 bases from V and 0 from J, leaving 7 bases between them. DNA for the CDR3: TGTGCCAGCAGCGTAGGAGGTAGCTCTGGGGCCAACGTCCTGACTTTC. Translation gives CASSVGGSSGANVLTF.

The chain couples TRBV6-6 to TRBJ2-7, with D possibly TRBD1 on 6 matching bases. CDR1 is MNHNY and CDR2 is SVGAGI in the germline V gene (reference sequence). The CDR3 sequence is 14 residues long. V gave up 2 bases and J gave up 6 bases, with 14 bases separating them. The CDR3 nucleotides are TGTGCCAGCAGTTACGGGCAGGGGCTTACCGAGCAGTACTTC. This sequence encodes CASSYGQGLTEQYF.

This chain uses TRBV15 with TRBJ2-5, with 10 bases matching TRBD2. The CDR3 contains 15 residues. Germline CDR1 LNHNV, CDR2 YYDKDF (reference sequence). After removal of 3 bases from V and 3 bases from J, the junction contained 4 bases not matched to a gene. CDR3 region: CATSSGTSDKETQYF. CDR3 nucleotides: TGTGCCACCAGCAGCGGGACTAGCGATAAAGAGACCCAGTACTTC.

The J gene is TRBJ2-5, the V gene TRBV7-9; 12 bases line up with TRBD1. Losses at the gene ends were 5 bases for V and 1 base for J; bases not matched to a gene: 8. The germline gives CDR1 SEHNR, CDR2 FQNEAQ (reference sequence). The CDR3 runs to 17 residues. The CDR3 DNA reads as TGTGCCAGCAGCCGGGACAGGGGGCCCTCCCCCCAAGAGACCCAGTACTTC. Amino acids: CASSRDRGPSPQETQYF.

This chain links TRBV9 with TRBJ1-5; D is undetermined. CDR3 size: 14 residues. With 0 bases removed from V and 4 bases from J, the gap between germline ends came to 8 bases. Germline V gene sequence: CDR1 SGDLS, CDR2 YYNGEE. As DNA, the CDR3 is TGTGCCAGCAGCGTAGGGTGGGCTAATCAGCCCCAGCATTTT. It codes for CASSVGWANQPQHF.

This chain joins TRBV7-9 and TRBJ1-3, with D possibly matching TRBD1 (6 bases). The CDR3 length is 15 residues. Germline CDR1 SEHNR, CDR2 FQNEAQ (reference sequence). V was trimmed by 3 bases and J by 0 bases, leaving 9 bases between them. CDR3 sequence: CASSFTGNSGNTIYF. Here the CDR3 DNA reads TGTGCCAGCAGCTTTACAGGGAACTCTGGAAACACCATATATTTT. The full variable domain, rest sourced from reference TRBV7-9 and TRBJ1-3, is DTGVSQNPRHKITKRGQNVTFRCDPISEHNRLYWYRQTLGQGPEFLTYFQNEAQLEKSRLLSDRFSAERPKGSFSTLEIQRTEQGDSAMYLCASSFTGNSGNTIYFGEGSWLTVV.

The chain joins TRBV11-3 to TRBJ2-7; 7 bases fit TRBD1. Germline V gives CDR1 SGHNT, CDR2 YENEEA. This CDR3 comprises 14 residues. Trimming took 5 bases from V and 0 from J; bases not matched to a gene: 4. The CDR3 bases are TGTGCCAGCAGCCCGGGACAGTTCTCCTACGAGCAGTACTTC. Its protein is CASSPGQFSYEQYF.

The chain links TRBV4-1 to TRBJ2-2; possible D gene TRBD1, 6 bases. Germline values: CDR1 MGHRA, CDR2 YSYEKL. V gave up 3 bases and J gave up 5 bases, with 13 bases separating them. The CDR3 loop spans 15 amino acids. CDR3 in DNA: TGCGCCAGCAGCCACGACAGGTCTCGGACCGGGGAGCTGTTTTTT. This encodes CASSHDRSRTGELFF.

This clone was observed once. The rearrangement uses TRBV3-1 (or the pseudogene TRBV3-2) and TRBJ2-7; the D is unclear. This CDR3 has 16 residues. V gave up 0 bases and J gave up 1 base, with 13 bases separating them. In germline, CDR1 is LGHDT, CDR2 YNNKEL (reference sequence). As DNA, the CDR3 is TGTGCCAGCAGCCAAGATCGAGGAGCTTTTTCCTACGAGCAGTACTTC. It is translated as CASSQDRGAFSYEQYF.

The V and J genes are TRBV5-1 and TRBJ1-1; 7 bases match TRBD1. The CDR3 is 18 residues long. Per the germline V gene, CDR1 is SGHRS and CDR2 is YFSETQ. J lost 4 bases, V lost 3 bases, and 18 bases had no gene match. This chain's CDR3 is CASSSSQGYPGRGTEAFF. The CDR3 DNA sequence: TGCGCCAGCAGCTCCTCACAGGGGTATCCCGGGCGGGGCACTGAAGCTTTCTTT. The full variable domain, rest sourced from reference TRBV5-1 and TRBJ1-1, is KAGVTQTPRYLIKTRGQQVTLSCSPISGHRSVSWYQQTPGQGLQFLFEYFSETQRNKGNFPGRFSGRQFSNSRSEMNVSTLELGDSALYLCASSSSQGYPGRGTEAFFGQGTRLTVV.

The chain joins TRBV5-1 to TRBJ1-2; 9 positions match TRBD1. The CDR3 contains 13 residues. V gave up 4 bases and J gave up 8 bases; unmatched junction bases: 6. Germline V gene data show CDR1 as SGHRS and CDR2 as YFSETQ. The CDR3 DNA reads as TGCGCCAGCAGCCATGACAGGGGGGAAGGCTACACCTTC. As protein: CASSHDRGEGYTF. Drawing the rest from reference TRBV5-1 and TRBJ1-2, the complete variable domain is KAGVTQTPRYLIKTRGQQVTLSCSPISGHRSVSWYQQTPGQGLQFLFEYFSETQRNKGNFPGRFSGRQFSNSRSEMNVSTLELGDSALYLCASSHDRGEGYTFGSGTRLTVV.

V and J are TRBV27 and TRBJ1-2; TRBD1 aligns across 11 bases. CDR1 is MNHEY, CDR2 SMNVEV, per germline (reference sequence). The CDR3 consists of 15 residues. The ends lost 6 bases at V and 4 bases at J; junction bases unmatched: 7. The CDR3 is CASSSPGTGGYGYTF. CDR3 bases: TGTGCCAGCAGCTCCCCAGGGACAGGGGGCTATGGCTACACCTTC.

This clone occurred a few times. The V and J genes are TRBV6-4 and TRBJ2-7, with D perhaps matching TRBD2 (7 bases). This CDR3 region has 13 residues. The V and J ends lost 7 bases and 4 bases respectively, with 14 bases between them. CDR1 is MRHNA and CDR2 is SNTAGT in the germline V gene. Here the CDR3 DNA reads TGTGCCAGCACGGAGGGGGGGCGGTACGAGCAGTACTTC. Encoded protein: CASTEGGRYEQYF.

The V call is TRBV2, the J call TRBJ2-1; 8 bases align to TRBD2. CDR3 size: 19 residues. Trimming removed 2 bases from V and 5 bases from J; junction bases left unmatched: 17. The germline CDR1 and CDR2 sequences are SNHLY and FYNNEI. This CDR3 is CASSESWSFSSGAHNEQFF. The CDR3 DNA is TGTGCCAGCAGTGAAAGCTGGTCTTTTAGTAGCGGGGCCCACAATGAGCAGTTCTTC.

This chain links TRBV3-1 (or the pseudogene TRBV3-2) with TRBJ1-2, with 12 positions matching TRBD1. CDR3 length: 17 residues. Germline V CDR1 and CDR2: LGHDT, YNNKEL (reference sequence). V was clipped by 4 bases and J by 5 bases; unmatched bases: 11. As DNA, the CDR3 is TGTGCCAGCAGCCGATCCGGGACAGGGGGCGCGAGGTATGGCTACACCTTC. Its protein product is CASSRSGTGGARYGYTF.

The chain combines TRBV5-1 with TRBJ2-7; 7 nucleotides match TRBD1. The V gene's germline CDR1 is SGHRS and CDR2 YFSETQ. The CDR3 spans 13 residues. V gave up 5 bases and J gave up 5 bases; unmatched junction bases: 7. Written as DNA, the CDR3 is TGCGCCAGCAGAATGACAGGGAAGGACGAGCAGTACTTC. Its translation is CASRMTGKDEQYF.

The rearrangement uses TRBV6-5 and TRBJ1-2; 8 nucleotides line up with TRBD1. After removal of 2 bases from V and 4 bases from J, the junction contained 3 bases not matched to a gene. Germline V lookup: CDR1 MNHEY, CDR2 SVGAGI. The CDR3 consists of 14 residues. In DNA form, the CDR3 reads TGTGCCAGCAGTTACCGGGACAGGCGCTATGGCTACACCTTC. Protein sequence: CASSYRDRRYGYTF.